This T cell receptor beta chain is from a study of blood T cell repertoires in COVID-19 (dated by TCRdb to 2020 to 2021). For context, the study as a whole: Samples covering the acute and convalescent phases of COVID-19 were provided by collaborators in the United States, Italy and Spain. The prospective study material was composed of cDNA or gDNA derived from T cells, B-cell-depleted T cells, or PBMCs. The dataset comprised deeply sampled blood TCRbeta repertoires from subjects exposed to, actively infected with, or recovered from COVID-19. The repertoires were released in a freely available public database intended as a resource for research on the immune response to SARS-CoV-2. The samples were drawn from two sources: the first 160 participants of the ongoing ImmuneRACE study, and some 1,300 subjects contributed by 6 global collaborators. Sample metadata almost always included a de-identified subject ID, COVID-19 status, age in years and sex. Where available, HLA class I and class II types were obtained from metadata supplied by the sample provider rather than from assay-based typing.

Each collaborating institution followed its own protocols to collect whole blood in K2EDTA tubes. Collaborator samples were shipped for TCRbeta analysis as frozen whole blood, isolated PBMCs, or DNA extracted from either sample type. TCRbeta CDR3 regions were amplified from genomic DNA using the immunoSEQ Assay, a bias-controlled multiplex PCR. As for the original processing: Nucleated cell counts per sample were estimated from amplification of reference gene primers within the assay. To quantify the absolute abundance of each unique TCRbeta CDR3 rearrangement, sequence reads were collapsed and filtered. For each sample, productive Simpson clonality was calculated as the square root of Simpson's diversity index over productive rearrangements. TCRdb took this table from immuneACCESS and kept in-frame rearrangements with V and J called. Such tables lack part of the clones; where checked against another copy, unresolved V genes explain under half of the gap, and the rest is unexplained. The DNA gave D and trimming, while V, J and clone size come from that table. This sample is represented by 50,000 or so clones; about 89% of them were singletons. The ten top clones hold about 27% of the sample.

Concerning this clone itself: The antigen it binds to is not known. The junction does not match germline at one end; this may be a read error.

From the cysteine through the phenylalanine, the CDR3 covers 15 amino acids. Of all the DNA, just the CDR3 is kept, 45 bases in frame from base 1. The germline V gene encodes CDR1 SEHNR and CDR2 FQNEAQ (reference sequence). Study-wide findings and limitations: The quantity of clinical and demographic metadata differed by source and by participant and was supplied without curation.

The receptor chain draws on TRBV7-9 and TRBJ1-2; TRBD1 matches 8 bases in the middle. The sample taken for sequencing was peripheral blood. The receptor was isolated from a human donor in a cohort sampled during active COVID-19. The nucleotide sequence is given as TGTGCCAGCAGTTTAGAAAGACAGGGGACGAGTGGCTACACCTTC. Its translation reads: CASSLERQGTSGYTF.